What follows is one T cell receptor (beta chain) and its context. The sample comes from a study of T cell changes during pregnancy in multiple sclerosis. Profiling relied on immunoSEQ multiplex PCR, and the TCRdb table lists in-frame clones only, not all of them. There are fewer than 65,000 clones in the sample; roughly 90% occur only once, and 0.39% lies in the top ten. CDR1 MNHEY and CDR2 SMNVEV come from the germline V gene (reference sequence). The CDR3 spans 13 residues. The chain is built from TRBV27 and TRBJ1-2, with D uncertain. The TCR was taken from a female donor with multiple sclerosis, enrolled in a pregnancy study. This material consisted of CD4+ T cells from peripheral blood mononuclear cells, taken after pregnancy. CDR3 sequence (DNA): TGTGCGTTGGAGGGCCTGAACGACTATGGCTACACCTTC. This sequence encodes CALEGLNDYGYTF.